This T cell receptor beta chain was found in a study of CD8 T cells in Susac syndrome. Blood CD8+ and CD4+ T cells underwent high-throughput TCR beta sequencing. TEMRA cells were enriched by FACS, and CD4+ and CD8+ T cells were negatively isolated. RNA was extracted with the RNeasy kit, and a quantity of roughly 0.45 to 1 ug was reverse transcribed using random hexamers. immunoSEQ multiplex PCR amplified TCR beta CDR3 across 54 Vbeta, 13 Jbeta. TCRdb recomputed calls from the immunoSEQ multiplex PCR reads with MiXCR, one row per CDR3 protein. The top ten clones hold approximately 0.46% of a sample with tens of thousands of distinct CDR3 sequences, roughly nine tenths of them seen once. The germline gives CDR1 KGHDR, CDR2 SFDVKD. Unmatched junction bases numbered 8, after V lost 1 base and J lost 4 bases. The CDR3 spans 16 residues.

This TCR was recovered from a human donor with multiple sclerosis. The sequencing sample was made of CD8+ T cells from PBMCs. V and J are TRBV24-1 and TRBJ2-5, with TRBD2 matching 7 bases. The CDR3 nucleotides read TGTGCCACCAGTGATTTCGAAGGGAGGGGAGGAGAGACCCAGTACTTC. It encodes CATSDFEGRGGETQYF.